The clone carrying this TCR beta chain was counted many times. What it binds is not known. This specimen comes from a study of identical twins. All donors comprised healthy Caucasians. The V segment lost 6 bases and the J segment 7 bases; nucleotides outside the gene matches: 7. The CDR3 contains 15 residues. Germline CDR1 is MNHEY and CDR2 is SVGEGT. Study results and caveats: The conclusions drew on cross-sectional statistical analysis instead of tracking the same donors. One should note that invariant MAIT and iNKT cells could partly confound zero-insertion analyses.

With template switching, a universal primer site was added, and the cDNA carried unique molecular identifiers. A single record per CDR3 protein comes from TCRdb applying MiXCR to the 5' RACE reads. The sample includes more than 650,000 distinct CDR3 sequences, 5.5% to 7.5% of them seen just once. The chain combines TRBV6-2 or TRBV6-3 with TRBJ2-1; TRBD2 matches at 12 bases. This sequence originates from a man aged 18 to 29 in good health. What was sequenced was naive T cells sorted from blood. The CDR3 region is CASSPLAGGRNEQFF. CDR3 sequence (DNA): TGTGCCAGCAGCCCACTAGCGGGAGGAAGGAATGAGCAGTTCTTC.